This TCR beta chain appears in the sequencing data of a study of cytomegalovirus exposure and HLA in healthy donors. Looking at the study overall: When about 400 donors were genotyped, about 81% of them were found to fall in the Caucasian-associated ancestry cluster.

In the PCR, 60 Vbeta and 13 Jbeta primers were used. The protocol was immunoSEQ multiplex PCR, while the TCRdb copy is restricted to in-frame clones and leaves out a portion. The sample records about 31,000 clones, roughly 44% being singletons. Study-level findings and limits: It was shown in a later analysis that HLA-associated TCR beta chains were more clonally expanded than other, equally common chains. Immune exposure data for these donors was limited to CMV serostatus.

With 1 base clipped from V and 2 bases from J, the junction kept 3 bases outside the gene matches. The CDR3 totals 15 residues. Per the germline V gene, CDR1 is SGHAT and CDR2 is FQDESV (reference sequence). As regards this clone: Its cognate antigen is unknown.

The J gene is TRBJ2-7, the V gene TRBV11-1, with TRBD1 matching 9 bases. Sample: PBMCs. The TCR was taken from a woman aged 45-59 years in good health and CMV-seronegative. CDR3 sequence reads: CASSLGWTGAYEQYF. CDR3 bases: TGTGCCAGCAGCTTAGGGTGGACAGGGGCCTACGAGCAGTACTTC.